This T cell receptor beta chain was retrieved from a study of shared clonotypes between healthy human individuals. At the level of the study: Per donor, three plates held CD4 naive cells, three held CD4 memory, two held CD8 naive and one held CD8 memory.

Comment on this clone: Its specificity is unknown. At the DNA level, this CDR3 is encoded by other sequences in the same sample as well.

Trimming pared 4 bases from V and 0 bases from J, leaving 10 bases between. The germline V gene encodes CDR1 MNHEY and CDR2 SMNVEV (reference sequence). This CDR3 region has 14 residues. Study results and caveats: Clonotypes shared by all four sorted-subset donors had higher generation probabilities than non-shared clonotypes.

It was across several immunoSEQ plates that each subset's genomic DNA was evenly split. Measured with immunoSEQ multiplex PCR; TCRdb has only the in-frame clones, and not every one. The sample holds 2 million to 3 million clones, just over 90% seen once. The clonotype originates from a young man in good health. The chain employs TRBV27 and TRBJ2-7, with D perhaps matching TRBD1 or TRBD2 (5 bases each). The sequenced sample was naive CD4+ T cells sorted from blood. This sample's subset: CD45RA+ positively selected. The CDR3 bases are TGTGCCAGCAGTTACGGGGCTAGCTCCTACGAGCAGTACTTC. Translated: CASSYGASSYEQYF.